This note documents a single T cell receptor beta chain sequence. What it binds is not known. Given a much more abundant clone one base away, this may be a read error. The record originates from a study of T cells in Graves' hyperthyroidism and ophthalmopathy. Study-wide results and caveats: Researchers found most expanded thyroid clonotypes above 0.001 in blood as well. A 13 V-J model separated ophthalmopathy from stable hyperthyroidism.

TCR beta CDR3 sequences were amplified from RNA transcripts. The TCR CDR3 first-round RT-PCR relied on the HTBI primer set. In TCRdb, the multiplex PCR reads were re-called with MiXCR into one record per CDR3 protein. This table has about 200,000 distinct CDR3 sequences, approximately 17% appearing once. CDR3 length equals 11 residues. Germline values: CDR1 DFQATT, CDR2 SNEGSKA (reference sequence). The authors deemed Graves' hyperthyroidism stable absent ophthalmopathy progression within 18 months. Pregnant or lactating patients were excluded, as were those with uncontrolled infection or other autoimmune disease.

The source of this sequence is a man between 50 and 59 years old with Graves' hyperthyroidism. Specimen: blood. The V call is TRBV20-1, the J call TRBJ2-1; D unclear. The CDR3 sequence: CSALKDNGQFF. For the CDR3, the DNA is TGCAGTGCCCTAAAAGACAATGGGCAGTTCTTC.